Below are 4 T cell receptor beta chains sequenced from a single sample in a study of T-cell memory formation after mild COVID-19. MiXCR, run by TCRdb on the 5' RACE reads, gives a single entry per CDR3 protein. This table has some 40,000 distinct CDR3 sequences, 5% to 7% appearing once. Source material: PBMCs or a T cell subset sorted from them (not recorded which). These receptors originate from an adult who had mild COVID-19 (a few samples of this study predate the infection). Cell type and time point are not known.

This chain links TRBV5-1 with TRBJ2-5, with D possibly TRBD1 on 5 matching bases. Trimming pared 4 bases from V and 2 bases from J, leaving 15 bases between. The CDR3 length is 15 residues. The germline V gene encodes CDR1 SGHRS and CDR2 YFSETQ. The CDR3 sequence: CASSRSQGAQETQYF. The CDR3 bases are TGCGCCAGCAGCCGTTCTCAGGGTGCTCAAGAGACCCAGTACTTC.

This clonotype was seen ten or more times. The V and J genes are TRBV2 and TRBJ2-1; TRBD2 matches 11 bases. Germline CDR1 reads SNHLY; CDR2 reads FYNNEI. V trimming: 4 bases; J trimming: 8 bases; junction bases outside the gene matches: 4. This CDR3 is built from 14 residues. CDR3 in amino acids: CASSVTSGSDEQFF. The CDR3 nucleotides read TGTGCCAGCAGTGTTACTAGCGGGAGCGATGAGCAGTTCTTC.

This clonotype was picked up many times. CDR3 nucleotide sequence: TGTGCCAGCATCGGGACAGGGAATCAGCCCCAGCATTTT. This gives the protein CASIGTGNQPQHF. The V call is TRBV12-3 or TRBV12-4, the J call TRBJ1-5; 9 nucleotides align to TRBD1. J gave up 4 bases and V 7 bases, and 2 bases lay outside the gene matches. This CDR3 spans 13 amino acids.

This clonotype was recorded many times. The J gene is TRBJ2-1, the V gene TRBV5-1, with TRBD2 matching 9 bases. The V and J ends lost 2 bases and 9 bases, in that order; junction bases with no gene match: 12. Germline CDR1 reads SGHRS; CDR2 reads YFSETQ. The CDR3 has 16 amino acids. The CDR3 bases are TGCGCCAGCAGCTTTCTAAGCGGGGGGCCTACGGGTGAGCAGTTCTTC. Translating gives CASSFLSGGPTGEQFF.